One TCR beta chain is described in this entry. V was clipped by 5 bases and J by 2 bases, with 19 bases between them. This CDR3 is built from 16 residues. Per the germline V gene, CDR1 is SEHNR and CDR2 is FQNEAQ (reference sequence). Authors' data handling: Estimation of nucleated cell counts relied on the amplification of reference gene primers. The repertoire was sequenced with immunoSEQ multiplex PCR; TCRdb's copy has only in-frame clones and lacks some. V and J calls and clone size come straight from that table; D and trimming were deduced from the DNA. Here the sample spans approximately 140,000 clones, more than 70% being singletons. The sample belongs to a study of blood T cell repertoires in COVID-19. Study-wide context: Whether acute or convalescent, the COVID-19 samples came from the United States, Italy and Spain. PBMCs, B-cell-depleted T cells, or T cells provided the cDNA or gDNA that made up the material.

Source material: peripheral blood. The sequence derives from a human donor in a cohort sampled during active COVID-19. This chain connects TRBV7-9 to TRBJ2-7; D may be TRBD2 (6 bases). The CDR3 region has the DNA TGTGCCAGCAGCCCTCCGGGGCCCACGGGGGCCTACGAGCAGTACTTC. Amino acids: CASSPPGPTGAYEQYF.